This T cell receptor beta chain derives from a study of blood T cell repertoires in COVID-19. Study context: Both acute and convalescent COVID-19 samples were obtained from the United States, Italy and Spain. In each case, the material was cDNA or gDNA derived from T cells, B-cell-depleted T cells, or PBMCs.

Which cohort a participant joined came from the clinical history participants gave. The authors' processing: Researchers report that nucleated cell counts were estimated from reference gene primer amplification. TCRdb keeps only in-frame clones here, not all; method: immunoSEQ multiplex PCR. Clone size and the V and J calls come from that table; the DNA yielded D and trimming. The data show approximately 390,000 clones, around 90% seen once. Germline V lookup: CDR1 SGDLS, CDR2 YYNGEE. V was pared by 2 bases and J by 6 bases, with 15 bases between. There are 15 residues in the CDR3. The clonotype comes from a woman aged 40-49 years with acute COVID-19. The rearrangement uses TRBV9 and TRBJ1-5; D perhaps matches TRBD1 (6 bases). Specimen: PBMCs or T cells enriched from blood (not recorded which). This CDR3 is CASSVTAGESQPQHF. The DNA of the CDR3 is TGTGCCAGCAGCGTTACGGCAGGGGAGAGTCAGCCCCAGCATTTT.